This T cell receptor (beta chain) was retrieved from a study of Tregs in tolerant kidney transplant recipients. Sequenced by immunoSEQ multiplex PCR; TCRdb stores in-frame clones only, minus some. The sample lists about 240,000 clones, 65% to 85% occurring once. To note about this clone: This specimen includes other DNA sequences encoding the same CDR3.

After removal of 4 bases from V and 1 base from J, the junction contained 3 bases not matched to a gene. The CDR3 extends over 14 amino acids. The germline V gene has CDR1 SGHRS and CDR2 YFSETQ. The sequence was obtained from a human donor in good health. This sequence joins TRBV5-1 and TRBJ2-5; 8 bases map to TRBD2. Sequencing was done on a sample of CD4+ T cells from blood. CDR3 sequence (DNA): TGCGCCAGCAGCCTTGGGACTAGCCAAGAGACCCAGTACTTC. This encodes CASSLGTSQETQYF.